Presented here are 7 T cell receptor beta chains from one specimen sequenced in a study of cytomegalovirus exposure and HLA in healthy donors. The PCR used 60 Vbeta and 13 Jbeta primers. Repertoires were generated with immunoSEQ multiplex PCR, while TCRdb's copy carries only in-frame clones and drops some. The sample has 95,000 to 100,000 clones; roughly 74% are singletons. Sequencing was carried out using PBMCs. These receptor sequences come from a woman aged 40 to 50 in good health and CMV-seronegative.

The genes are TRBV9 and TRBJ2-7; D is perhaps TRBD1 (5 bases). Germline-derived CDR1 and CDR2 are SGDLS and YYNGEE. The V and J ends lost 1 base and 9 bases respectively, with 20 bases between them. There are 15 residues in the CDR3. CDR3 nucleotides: TGTGCCAGCAGCGTAAGCTACAGGTGGGGATTCGGGCAGTACTTC. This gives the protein CASSVSYRWGFGQYF.

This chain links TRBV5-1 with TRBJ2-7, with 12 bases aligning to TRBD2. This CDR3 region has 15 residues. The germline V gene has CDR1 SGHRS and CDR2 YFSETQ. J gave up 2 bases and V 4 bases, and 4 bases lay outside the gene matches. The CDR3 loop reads CASSAGLAGTYEQYF. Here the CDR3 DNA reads TGCGCCAGCAGCGCAGGACTAGCGGGGACCTACGAGCAGTACTTC.

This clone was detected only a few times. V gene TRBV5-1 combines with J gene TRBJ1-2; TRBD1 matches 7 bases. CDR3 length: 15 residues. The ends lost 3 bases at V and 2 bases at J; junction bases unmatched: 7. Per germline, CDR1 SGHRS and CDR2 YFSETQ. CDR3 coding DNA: TGCGCCAGCAGCTCTACCGGGACAGTGAACTATGGCTACACCTTC. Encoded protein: CASSSTGTVNYGYTF. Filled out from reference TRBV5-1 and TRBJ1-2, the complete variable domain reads KAGVTQTPRYLIKTRGQQVTLSCSPISGHRSVSWYQQTPGQGLQFLFEYFSETQRNKGNFPGRFSGRQFSNSRSEMNVSTLELGDSALYLCASSSTGTVNYGYTFGSGTRLTVV.

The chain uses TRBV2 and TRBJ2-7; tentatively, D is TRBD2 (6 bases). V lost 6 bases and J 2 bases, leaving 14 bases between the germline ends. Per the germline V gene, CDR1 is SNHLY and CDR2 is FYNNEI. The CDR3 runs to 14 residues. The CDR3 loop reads CASSARESPYEQYF. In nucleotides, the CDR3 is TGTGCCAGCAGCGCACGGGAGTCCCCCTACGAGCAGTACTTC.

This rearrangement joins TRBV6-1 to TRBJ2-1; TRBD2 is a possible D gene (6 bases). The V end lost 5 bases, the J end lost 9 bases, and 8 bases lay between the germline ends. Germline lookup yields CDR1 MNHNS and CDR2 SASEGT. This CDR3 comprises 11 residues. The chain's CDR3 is CASSYGGEQFF. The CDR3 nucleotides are TGTGCCAGCAGTTACGGGGGTGAGCAGTTCTTC.

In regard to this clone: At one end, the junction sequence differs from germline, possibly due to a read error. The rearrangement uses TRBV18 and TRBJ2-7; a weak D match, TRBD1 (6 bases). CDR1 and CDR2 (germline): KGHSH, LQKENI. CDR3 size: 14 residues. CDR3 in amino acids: CVSSPDSRSYEQYF. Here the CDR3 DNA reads TGTGTCAGCTCACCGGACAGTCGCTCCTACGAGCAGTACTTC.

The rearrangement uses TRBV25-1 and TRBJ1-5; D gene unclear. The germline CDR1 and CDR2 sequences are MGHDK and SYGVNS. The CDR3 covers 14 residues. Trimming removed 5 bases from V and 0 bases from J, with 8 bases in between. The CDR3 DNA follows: TGTGCCAGCAGTTTGGTCGGTAGCAATCAGCCCCAGCATTTT. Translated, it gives CASSLVGSNQPQHF.